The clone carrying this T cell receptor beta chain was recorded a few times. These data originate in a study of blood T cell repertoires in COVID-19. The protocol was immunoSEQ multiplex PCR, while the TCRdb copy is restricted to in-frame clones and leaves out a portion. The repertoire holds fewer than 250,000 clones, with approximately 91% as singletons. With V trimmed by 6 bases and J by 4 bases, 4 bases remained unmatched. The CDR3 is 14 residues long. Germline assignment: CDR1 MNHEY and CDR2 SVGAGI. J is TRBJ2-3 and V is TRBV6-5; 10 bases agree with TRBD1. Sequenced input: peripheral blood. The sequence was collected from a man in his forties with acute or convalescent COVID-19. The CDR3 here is CASRRDRGPDTQYF. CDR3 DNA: TGTGCCAGCAGGCGGGACAGGGGCCCAGATACGCAGTATTTT.